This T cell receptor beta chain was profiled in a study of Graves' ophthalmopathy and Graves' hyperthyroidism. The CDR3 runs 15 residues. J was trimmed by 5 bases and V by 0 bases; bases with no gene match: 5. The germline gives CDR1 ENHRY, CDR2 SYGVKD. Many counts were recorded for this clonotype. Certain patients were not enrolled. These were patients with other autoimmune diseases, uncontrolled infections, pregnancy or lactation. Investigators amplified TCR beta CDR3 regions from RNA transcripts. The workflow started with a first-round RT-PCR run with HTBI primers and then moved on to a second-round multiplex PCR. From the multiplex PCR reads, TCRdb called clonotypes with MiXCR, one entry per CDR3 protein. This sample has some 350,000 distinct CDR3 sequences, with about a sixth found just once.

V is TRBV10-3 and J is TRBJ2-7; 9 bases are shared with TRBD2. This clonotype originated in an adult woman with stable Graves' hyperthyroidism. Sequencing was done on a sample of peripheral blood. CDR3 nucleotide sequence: TGTGCCATCAGTGAGTCCAGGACTAGCGTCAACGAGCAGTACTTC. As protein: CAISESRTSVNEQYF.